The rows below give T cell receptor beta chains drawn from one sample of a study of PD-1 blockade in classical Hodgkin lymphoma. Clones were sequenced by immunoSEQ multiplex PCR, and TCRdb holds only the in-frame ones, with some missing. The table includes approximately 24,000 clones, approximately 78% detected once. The specimen comprised peripheral blood mononuclear cells (PBMCs), sampled before the second cycle of nivolumab. All receptors come from a human donor with classical Hodgkin lymphoma. Both conserved end residues are part of each CDR3. The D gene is left open where the match is weak. Where a row states a size, it is once, few, many or the class of an expanded clone; other rows omit it.

D: NA; V: TRBV9; J: TRBJ2-2; size: NA; DNA: TGTGCCAGCAGCTTAAAATCAGGGATCGGGGAGCTGTTTTTT; CDR3: CASSLKSGIGELFF
D: NA; V: TRBV28; J: TRBJ2-7; size: NA; DNA: TGTGCCAGCAGTTTGGGGAGGGGGCTCAACGAGCAGTACTTC; CDR3: CASSLGRGLNEQYF
D: TRBD1; V: TRBV4-1; J: TRBJ2-7; size: once; DNA: TGCGCCAGCAGCCAAGGGACAGGGGCCCACGAGCAGTACTTC; CDR3: CASSQGTGAHEQYF
D: TRBD2; V: TRBV11-1; J: TRBJ2-3; size: NA; DNA: TGTGCCAGCAGCTTAGACACATGGGGGGAGGGAAAGTCGGATACGCAGTATTTT; CDR3: CASSLDTWGEGKSDTQYF
D: NA; V: TRBV7-9; J: TRBJ1-1; size: few; DNA: TGTGCCAGCTCTAACCCTAACACTGAAGCTTTCTTT; CDR3: CASSNPNTEAFF
D: TRBD1; V: TRBV6-5; J: TRBJ1-6; size: NA; DNA: TGTGCCAGCAGCCCTTCCCGACAGGGCGTGGCACCCCTCCACTTT; CDR3: CASSPSRQGVAPLHF
D: TRBD2; V: TRBV4-2; J: TRBJ2-3; size: once; DNA: TGTGCCAGCAGCCGCCCCGAGACTAGCGGGGGTGGTACAGATACGCAGTATTTT; CDR3: CASSRPETSGGGTDTQYF
D: NA; V: TRBV2; J: TRBJ1-1; size: few; DNA: TGTGCCAGCAGTTATCAGACGAACACTGAAGCTTTCTTT; CDR3: CASSYQTNTEAFF
D: NA; V: TRBV11-2; J: TRBJ1-1; size: NA; DNA: TGTGCCAGCAGCTTAACTCTAAACACTGAAGCTTTCTTT; CDR3: CASSLTLNTEAFF
D: NA; V: TRBV4-2; J: TRBJ1-5; size: NA; DNA: TGTGCCAGCAGCCAAGATGGGGAAGGGTACAATCAGCCCCAGCATTTT; CDR3: CASSQDGEGYNQPQHF
D: TRBD1; V: TRBV4-2; J: TRBJ1-2; size: NA; DNA: TGTGCCAGCAGCCAAGCAAAGGACAGGGCCGGCTACACCTTC; CDR3: CASSQAKDRAGYTF
D: NA; V: TRBV7-8; J: TRBJ2-1; size: NA; DNA: TGTGCCAGCAGCTTCGGTGGTAGGTCCTACAATGAGCAGTTCTTC; CDR3: CASSFGGRSYNEQFF
D: NA; V: TRBV15; J: TRBJ1-2; size: NA; DNA: TGTGCCACCAGCAGAGAGAGGTATGGCTACACCTTC; CDR3: CATSRERYGYTF
D: TRBD1; V: TRBV30; J: TRBJ1-5; size: NA; DNA: TGTGCCTGGAGGGGTGGGAGGGGGCCCCATCAGCCCCAGCATTTT; CDR3: CAWRGGRGPHQPQHF
D: NA; V: TRBV5-4; J: TRBJ2-7; size: NA; DNA: TGTGCCAGCAGCTCCGTGGACACCTTCTACGAGCAGTACTTC; CDR3: CASSSVDTFYEQYF
D: NA; V: TRBV5-5; J: TRBJ2-7; size: NA; DNA: TGTGCCAGCAGCTCCTACCCTCGGGGGCGCATCGACGAGCAGTACTTC; CDR3: CASSSYPRGRIDEQYF
D: NA; V: TRBV28; J: TRBJ1-5; size: NA; DNA: TGTGCCAGCAGCCCCGGGGCGCAGGGTCAGCCCCAGCATTTT; CDR3: CASSPGAQGQPQHF
D: NA; V: TRBV4-3; J: TRBJ1-5; size: few; DNA: TGCGCCAGCAGCCAAGATTTGCAGGGCTATCAGCCCCAGCATTTT; CDR3: CASSQDLQGYQPQHF
D: NA; V: TRBV30; J: TRBJ1-2; size: NA; DNA: TGTGCCTGGAGTCCCCCGCAGGGAATTCGTGGCTACACCTTC; CDR3: CAWSPPQGIRGYTF
D: TRBD1; V: TRBV4-1; J: TRBJ2-6; size: NA; DNA: TGCGCCAGCAGCCGCCAGGGGTCGGGACAGGGAAAAGCTGGGGCCAACGTCCTGACTTTC; CDR3: CASSRQGSGQGKAGANVLTF
D: NA; V: TRBV28; J: TRBJ1-1; size: NA; DNA: TGTGCCAGCACCTCGCGGGGATTGAACACTGAAGCTTTCTTT; CDR3: CASTSRGLNTEAFF
D: TRBD2; V: TRBV25-1; J: TRBJ2-1; size: NA; DNA: TGTGCCAGCAGTGACCCCCGGACTAGCGGGGGCCCCTACAATGAGCAGTTCTTC; CDR3: CASSDPRTSGGPYNEQFF
D: NA; V: TRBV25-1; J: TRBJ2-5; size: once; DNA: TGTGCCAGCACGGATCCCAGGAGGGTAGAGACCCAGTACTTC; CDR3: CASTDPRRVETQYF
D: NA; V: TRBV19; J: TRBJ2-3; size: once; DNA: TGTGCCAGTAGTATGGTCCCGCAAGATACGCAGTATTTT; CDR3: CASSMVPQDTQYF
D: NA; V: TRBV9; J: TRBJ1-1; size: NA; DNA: TGTGCCAGCAGCGTTGATCCGTCGAACACTGAAGCTTTCTTT; CDR3: CASSVDPSNTEAFF
D: NA; V: TRBV6-1; J: TRBJ1-6; size: NA; DNA: TGTGCCCTGAGGTCGGGGCCTAATTCACCCCTCCACTTT; CDR3: CALRSGPNSPLHF
D: TRBD1; V: TRBV9; J: TRBJ2-3; size: NA; DNA: TGTGCCAGCAGCGTAGCTGAGACAGGGGGTTTAGATACGCAGTATTTT; CDR3: CASSVAETGGLDTQYF
D: NA; V: TRBV7-9; J: TRBJ1-2; size: few; DNA: TGTGCCAGCAGCTTGAACGGGGGGATAGATGGCTACACCTTC; CDR3: CASSLNGGIDGYTF
D: NA; V: TRBV18; J: TRBJ2-5; size: NA; DNA: TGTGCCAGCTCACCACCAGACAAGGCCCAAGAGACCCAGTACTTC; CDR3: CASSPPDKAQETQYF
D: NA; V: TRBV2; J: TRBJ2-3; size: NA; DNA: TGTGCCAGCCGGACGGATACAGATACGCAGTATTTT; CDR3: CASRTDTDTQYF
D: TRBD2; V: TRBV10-3; J: TRBJ2-3; size: NA; DNA: TGTGCCATCAGTGAGTCGGGAGCGGGGGTTACAGATACGCAGTATTTT; CDR3: CAISESGAGVTDTQYF
D: NA; V: TRBV5-5; J: TRBJ1-4; size: NA; DNA: TGTGCCAGCAGCTCATTTACAGGGAATGAAAAACTGTTTTTT; CDR3: CASSSFTGNEKLFF
D: NA; V: TRBV7-2; J: TRBJ1-1; size: NA; DNA: TGTGCCAGCAGCTTAGCGGTCTCAAACACTGAAGCTTTCTTT; CDR3: CASSLAVSNTEAFF
D: NA; V: TRBV1; J: TRBJ1-4; size: NA; DNA: TGCACCAGCAGCCAAGTCTCAGTAAAACTGTTTTTT; CDR3: CTSSQVSVKLFF
D: NA; V: TRBV30; J: TRBJ1-4; size: NA; DNA: TGTGCCTGGAGTGTACTCTCAGGGCATAATGAAAAACTGTTTTTT; CDR3: CAWSVLSGHNEKLFF
D: NA; V: TRBV28; J: TRBJ1-2; size: NA; DNA: TGTGCCAGCAGTTTTAGTGCGTACGGATACAGGGAACCGGAATATGGCTACACCTTC; CDR3: CASSFSAYGYREPEYGYTF
D: NA; V: TRBV28; J: TRBJ2-2; size: NA; DNA: TGTGCCAGCAGTTCCATCAGGGGGGAGACGAACACCGGGGAGCTGTTTTTT; CDR3: CASSSIRGETNTGELFF
D: NA; V: TRBV14; J: TRBJ2-1; size: NA; DNA: TGTGCCAGCAGCCCTTCGATGGGAAGTGAGCAGTTCTTC; CDR3: CASSPSMGSEQFF
D: NA; V: TRBV19; J: TRBJ2-2; size: NA; DNA: TGTGCCAGTAGTATGTTAGCAGGGGCGAGGAACACCGGGGAGCTGTTTTTT; CDR3: CASSMLAGARNTGELFF
D: TRBD2; V: TRBV5-6; J: TRBJ2-1; size: NA; DNA: TGTGCCAGCAGCTGGGGGACTAGCTTGAATGAGCAGTTCTTC; CDR3: CASSWGTSLNEQFF
D: NA; V: TRBV7-3; J: TRBJ2-2; size: NA; DNA: TGTGCCAGCAGCTTAGGGGCGGGCTCGAACACCGGGGAGCTGTTTTTT; CDR3: CASSLGAGSNTGELFF